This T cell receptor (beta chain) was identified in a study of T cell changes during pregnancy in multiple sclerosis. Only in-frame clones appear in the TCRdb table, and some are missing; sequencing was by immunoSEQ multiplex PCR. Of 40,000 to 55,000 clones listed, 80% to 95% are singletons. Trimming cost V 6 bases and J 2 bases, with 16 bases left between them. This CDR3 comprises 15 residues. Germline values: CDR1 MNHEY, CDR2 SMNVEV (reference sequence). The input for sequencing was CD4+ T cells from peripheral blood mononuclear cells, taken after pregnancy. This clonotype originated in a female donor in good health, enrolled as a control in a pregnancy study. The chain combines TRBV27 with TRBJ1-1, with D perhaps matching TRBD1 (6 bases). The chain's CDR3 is CASSASGVGNTEAFF. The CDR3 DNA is TGTGCCAGCAGCGCATCAGGGGTGGGTAACACTGAAGCTTTCTTT.